This TCR beta chain emerged from a study of CD8 T cells in ankylosing spondylitis. Molecular-barcoded quantitative 5'-RACE produced these TCR beta libraries. From the 5' RACE reads, TCRdb called clonotypes with MiXCR, one entry per CDR3 protein. The table has roughly 91,000 distinct CDR3 sequences, over 6.5% seen once. The CDR3 spans 15 residues. In germline, CDR1 is SGHDT, CDR2 YYEEEE. Trimming shortened V by 2 bases and J by 0 bases, and 8 bases separated the two germline ends. This clonotype has a count of ten or more. Its specificity is not known. Study-wide points: A TCR beta motif of fewer than 10 highly homologous variants seemed to mark ankylosing spondylitis blood. Disease-linked clones were reportedly significantly enriched in matched ankylosing spondylitis synovial fluid. As for the disease-linked clones, they showed a CD8+ phenotype and occurred at relatively low frequencies in peripheral blood.

This sequence joins TRBV5-6 and TRBJ1-4; D is ambiguous. The origin of this receptor is a male donor with ankylosing spondylitis or in good health (not recorded which). The specimen sequenced was blood, either unsorted or a sorted T cell fraction (not recorded which). The CDR3 loop reads CASSFSGTTNEKLFF. CDR3 nucleotide sequence: TGTGCCAGCAGCTTTTCGGGTACAACTAATGAAAAACTGTTTTTT.